This TCR beta chain was observed in a study of blood T cell repertoires in COVID-19. Study-wide background: The samples span acute and convalescent COVID-19 from the United States, Italy and Spain. From T cells, B-cell-depleted T cells, or PBMCs came the material, which was cDNA or gDNA.

Germline V CDR1 and CDR2: SGHNT, YYREEE (reference sequence). The V segment lost 4 bases and the J segment 5 bases; nucleotides outside the gene matches: 5. The CDR3 is made up of 13 amino acids. This table comes from immunoSEQ multiplex PCR, and its TCRdb copy is limited to in-frame clones, with some not included. The sample contains 210,000 or so clones, about four fifths of which appear only once. Participant-given clinical history determined each cohort assignment. This chain joins TRBV5-4 and TRBJ1-1; 7 bases fit TRBD1. This TCR was sampled from a man in his fifties or sixties who had recovered from COVID-19. The sample was PBMCs or T cells enriched from blood (not recorded which). CDR3 residues: CASSITGVTEAFF. The CDR3 nucleotides are TGTGCCAGCAGCATCACAGGGGTTACTGAAGCTTTCTTT.